Presented here are 5 T cell receptor beta chains from one specimen sequenced in a study of blood T cell repertoires in COVID-19. Clones were read by immunoSEQ multiplex PCR, and TCRdb kept only the in-frame ones, dropping some. Of about 130,000 clones in the sample, roughly 80% were seen once. Material: peripheral blood. These receptors all come from a woman in her sixties or seventies with COVID-19, enrolled during active disease.

V and J are TRBV19 and TRBJ2-1; TRBD2 matches at 8 bases. Germline-derived CDR1 and CDR2 are LNHDA and SQIVND (reference sequence). The V and J ends lost 3 bases and 4 bases, in that order; junction bases with no gene match: 5. The CDR3 is 15 residues long. The CDR3 loop reads CASSIGAGDYNEQFF. CDR3 sequence (DNA): TGTGCCAGTAGTATCGGAGCGGGGGATTACAATGAGCAGTTCTTC.

The chain carries TRBV18 and TRBJ1-1, with 7 bases that match TRBD1. This CDR3 has 16 residues. Unmatched junction bases numbered 7, after V lost 1 base and J lost 2 bases. Germline values: CDR1 KGHSH, CDR2 LQKENI. CDR3 protein: CASSPRPGTVNTEAFF. The CDR3 coding sequence is TGTGCCAGCTCACCACGTCCCGGGACAGTTAACACTGAAGCTTTCTTT.

CDR3 loop: CASSDRDLENIQYF. The CDR3 nucleotides read TGTGCCAGCAGCGACCGGGATTTGGAGAACATTCAGTACTTC. This rearrangement joins TRBV7-9 to TRBJ2-4, with a possible D match to TRBD2 (5 bases). This CDR3 region has 14 residues. Trimming left V 5 bases short and J 7 bases short, with 15 bases between. CDR1 and CDR2 (germline): SEHNR, FQNEAQ (reference sequence).

The chain joins TRBV5-1 to TRBJ2-3; 7 bases match TRBD2. V lost 4 bases, J lost 2 bases, and 7 bases stayed unmatched. The CDR3 spans 15 residues. The germline V gene has CDR1 SGHRS and CDR2 YFSETQ. The CDR3 sequence: CASSPGSGATDTQYF. The CDR3 region has the DNA TGCGCCAGCAGCCCAGGCAGCGGGGCCACAGATACGCAGTATTTT.

The V and J genes are TRBV3-1 (or the pseudogene TRBV3-2) and TRBJ1-4, with D possibly TRBD1 on 5 matching bases. The germline V gene has CDR1 LGHDT and CDR2 YNNKEL (reference sequence). V was cut by 3 bases and J by 5 bases, with 16 bases left in between. The CDR3 is 16 amino acids. CDR3 amino acids: CASSHSNRRLNEKLFF. In DNA, the CDR3 is TGTGCCAGCAGCCACTCTAACAGGCGCCTCAATGAAAAACTGTTTTTT.